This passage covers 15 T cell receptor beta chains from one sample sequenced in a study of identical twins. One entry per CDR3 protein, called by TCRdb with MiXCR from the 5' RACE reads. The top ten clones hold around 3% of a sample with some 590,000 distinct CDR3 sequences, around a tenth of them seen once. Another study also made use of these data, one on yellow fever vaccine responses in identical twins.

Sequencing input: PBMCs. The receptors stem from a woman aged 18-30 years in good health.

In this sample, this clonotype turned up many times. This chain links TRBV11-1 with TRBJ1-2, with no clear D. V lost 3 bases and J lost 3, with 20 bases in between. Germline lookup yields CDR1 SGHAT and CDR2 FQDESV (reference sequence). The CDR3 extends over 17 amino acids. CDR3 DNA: TGTGCCAGCAGCTTTCGGGCCGGCCTGGAAGGATACTATGGCTACACCTTC. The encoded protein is CASSFRAGLEGYYGYTF.

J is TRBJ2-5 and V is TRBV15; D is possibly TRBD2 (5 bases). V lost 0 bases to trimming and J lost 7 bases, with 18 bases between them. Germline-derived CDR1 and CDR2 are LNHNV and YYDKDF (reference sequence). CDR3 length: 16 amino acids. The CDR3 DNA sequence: TGTGCCACCAGCAGAGATAGGCGGGTCGGCAGGATGACCCAGTACTTC. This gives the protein CATSRDRRVGRMTQYF.

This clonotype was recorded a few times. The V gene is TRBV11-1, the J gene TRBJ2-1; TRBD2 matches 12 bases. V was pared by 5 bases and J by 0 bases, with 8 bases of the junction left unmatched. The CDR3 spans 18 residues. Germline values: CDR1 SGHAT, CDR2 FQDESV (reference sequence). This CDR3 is CASSSRLAGGSSYNEQFF. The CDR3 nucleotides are TGTGCCAGCAGCAGCCGGCTAGCGGGAGGGAGCTCCTACAATGAGCAGTTCTTC.

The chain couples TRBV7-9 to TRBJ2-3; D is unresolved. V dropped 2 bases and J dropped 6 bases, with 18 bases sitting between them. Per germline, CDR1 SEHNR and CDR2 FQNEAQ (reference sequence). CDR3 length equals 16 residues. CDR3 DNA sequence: TGTGCCAGCAGCTTAAGAAAACCTAGTCAGTCCGATACGCAGTATTTT. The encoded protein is CASSLRKPSQSDTQYF. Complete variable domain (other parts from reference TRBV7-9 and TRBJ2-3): DTGVSQNPRHKITKRGQNVTFRCDPISEHNRLYWYRQTLGQGPEFLTYFQNEAQLEKSRLLSDRFSAERPKGSFSTLEIQRTEQGDSAMYLCASSLRKPSQSDTQYFGPGTRLTVL.

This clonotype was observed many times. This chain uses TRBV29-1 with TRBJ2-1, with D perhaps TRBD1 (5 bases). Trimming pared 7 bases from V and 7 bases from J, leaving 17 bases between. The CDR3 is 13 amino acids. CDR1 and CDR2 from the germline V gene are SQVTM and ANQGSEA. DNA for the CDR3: TGCAGCGCCGAAAAAGGGGTTCGGAATGAGCAGTTCTTC. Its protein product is CSAEKGVRNEQFF.

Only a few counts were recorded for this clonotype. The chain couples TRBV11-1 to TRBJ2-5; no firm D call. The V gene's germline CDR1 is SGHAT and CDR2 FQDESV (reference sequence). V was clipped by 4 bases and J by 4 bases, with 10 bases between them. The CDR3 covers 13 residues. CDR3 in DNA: TGTGCCAGCAGCTCATCGTTATCAGAGACCCAGTACTTC. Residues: CASSSSLSETQYF.

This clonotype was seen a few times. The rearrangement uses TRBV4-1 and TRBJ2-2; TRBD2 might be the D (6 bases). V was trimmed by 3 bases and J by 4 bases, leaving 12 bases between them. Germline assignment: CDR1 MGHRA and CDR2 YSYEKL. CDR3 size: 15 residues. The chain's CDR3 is CASSQRLDPTGELFF. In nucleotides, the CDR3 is TGCGCCAGCAGCCAGCGACTAGACCCCACCGGGGAGCTGTTTTTT.

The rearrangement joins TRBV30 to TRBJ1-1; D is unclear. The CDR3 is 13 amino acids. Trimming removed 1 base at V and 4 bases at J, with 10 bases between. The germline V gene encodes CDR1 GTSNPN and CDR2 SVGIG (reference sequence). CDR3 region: CAWSGMAPTEAFF. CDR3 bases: TGTGCCTGGAGTGGGATGGCCCCCACTGAAGCTTTCTTT. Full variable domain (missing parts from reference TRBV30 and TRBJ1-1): SQTIHQWPATLVQPVGSPLSLECTVEGTSNPNLYWYRQAAGRGLQLLFYSVGIGQISSEVPQNLSASRPQDRQFILSSKKLLLSDSGFYLCAWSGMAPTEAFFGQGTRLTVV.

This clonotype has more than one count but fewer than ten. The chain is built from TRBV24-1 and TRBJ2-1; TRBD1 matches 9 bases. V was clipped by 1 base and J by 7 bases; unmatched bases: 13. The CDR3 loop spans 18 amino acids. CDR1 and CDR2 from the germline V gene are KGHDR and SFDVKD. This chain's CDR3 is CATSDFGTGTFFGNEQFF. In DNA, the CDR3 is TGTGCCACCAGTGATTTTGGGACAGGGACATTTTTCGGGAATGAGCAGTTCTTC.

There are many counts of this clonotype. CDR3 DNA: TGCAGCGCCAGTGTAGACTCCGGGCTCGTGAAGGCGCAGTATTTT. Translation gives CSASVDSGLVKAQYF. The rearrangement links TRBV29-1 to TRBJ2-3; D remains unclear. From germline, CDR1 is SQVTM and CDR2 ANQGSEA. V was shortened by 7 bases and J by 10 bases, with 27 bases between the two germline ends. The CDR3 totals 15 residues.

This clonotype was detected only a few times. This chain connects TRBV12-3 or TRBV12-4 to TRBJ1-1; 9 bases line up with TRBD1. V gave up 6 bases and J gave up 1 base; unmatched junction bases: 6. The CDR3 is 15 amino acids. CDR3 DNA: TGTGCCAGCAGGATACAGGGGGCCGCGAACACTGAAGCTTTCTTT. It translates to CASRIQGAANTEAFF.

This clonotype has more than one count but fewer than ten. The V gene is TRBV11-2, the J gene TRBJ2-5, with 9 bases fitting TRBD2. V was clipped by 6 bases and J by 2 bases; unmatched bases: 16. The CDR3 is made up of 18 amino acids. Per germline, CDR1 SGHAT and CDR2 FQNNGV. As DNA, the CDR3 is TGTGCCAGCAGAGGCCATGGTGGCGGGAGGGCCTTTCAAGAGACCCAGTACTTC. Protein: CASRGHGGGRAFQETQYF. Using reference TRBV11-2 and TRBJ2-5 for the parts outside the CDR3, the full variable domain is EAGVAQSPRYKIIEKRQSVAFWCNPISGHATLYWYQQILGQGPKLLIQFQNNGVVDDSQLPKDRFSAERLKGVDSTLKIQPAKLEDSAVYLCASRGHGGGRAFQETQYFGPGTRLLVL.

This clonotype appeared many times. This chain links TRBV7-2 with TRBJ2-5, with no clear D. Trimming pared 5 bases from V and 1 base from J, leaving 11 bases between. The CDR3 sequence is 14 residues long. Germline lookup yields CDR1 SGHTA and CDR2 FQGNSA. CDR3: CASSPPATQETQYF. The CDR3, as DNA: TGTGCCAGCAGCCCCCCGGCCACCCAAGAGACCCAGTACTTC.

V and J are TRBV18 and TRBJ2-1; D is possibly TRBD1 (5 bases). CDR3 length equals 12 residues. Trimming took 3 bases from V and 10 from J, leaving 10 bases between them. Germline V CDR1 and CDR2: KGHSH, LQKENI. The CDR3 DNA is TGTGCCAGCTCACCTCAGGGTGGCGAGCAGTTCTTC. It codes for CASSPQGGEQFF.

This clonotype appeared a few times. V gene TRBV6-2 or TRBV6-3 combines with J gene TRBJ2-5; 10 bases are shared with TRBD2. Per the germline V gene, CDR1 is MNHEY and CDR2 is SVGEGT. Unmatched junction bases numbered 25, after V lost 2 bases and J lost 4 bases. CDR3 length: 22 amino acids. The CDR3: CASSYNQSRASGSRDAPETQYF. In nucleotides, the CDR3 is TGTGCCAGCAGTTACAACCAGTCCAGGGCTAGCGGGAGCCGAGACGCCCCAGAGACCCAGTACTTC.